This T cell receptor beta chain is drawn from a study of blood T cell repertoires in COVID-19. Turning to the study itself: Spain, Italy and the United States supplied samples that represented acute and convalescent COVID-19.

Study members were between roughly 18 and 89 years old and lived in some 26 US regions. Germline trimming cut 5 bases from V and 6 bases from J; bases unmatched to any gene: 8. Germline V lookup: CDR1 SGHNT, CDR2 YENEEA. The CDR3 spans 15 residues. In the original processing: Amplifying reference gene primers gave estimates of nucleated cell counts. Generated by immunoSEQ multiplex PCR, the TCRdb table keeps only in-frame clones and is missing some. V and J calls and clone size are as listed in that table; D and trimming were resolved from the DNA. The sample consists of around 140,000 clones, roughly 89% of them appearing once.

The sequence came from a man aged 50 or older who had recovered from COVID-19. This chain joins TRBV11-3 and TRBJ2-1; TRBD1 aligns across 9 bases. The sample was PBMCs or T cells enriched from blood (not recorded which). DNA for the CDR3: TGTGCCAGCAGCCACCGGGACAGGGTAAGCAATGAGCAGTTCTTC. This sequence encodes CASSHRDRVSNEQFF.